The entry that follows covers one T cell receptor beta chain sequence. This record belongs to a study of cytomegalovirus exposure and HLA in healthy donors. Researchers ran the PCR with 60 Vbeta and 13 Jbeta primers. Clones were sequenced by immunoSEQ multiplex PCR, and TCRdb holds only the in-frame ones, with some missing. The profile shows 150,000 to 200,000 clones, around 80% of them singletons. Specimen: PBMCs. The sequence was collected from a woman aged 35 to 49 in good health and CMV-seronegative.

The DNA for the CDR3 is TGTGCCAGCAGCCAAGCCCCACGGGACTTCCAAGAGACCCAGTACTTC. Translating it yields CASSQAPRDFQETQYF. The chain combines TRBV4-2 with TRBJ2-5; a possible D gene is TRBD2 (6 bases). Trimming left V 1 base short and J 1 base short, with 13 bases between. The V gene's germline CDR1 is LGHNA and CDR2 YNFKEQ. There are 16 residues in the CDR3.